The 15 T cell receptor delta chains in this list originate from one sample, sequenced in a study of gamma-delta chains in newborns, infants, children. TCRdb redid clone calling on the reads using CATT. The profile shows around 3,500 delta-chain clones, 0.25% to 0.3% of them singletons. The sample comprised blood. Receptor source: a child who was a newborn, infant or young child, either healthy, febrile or measles-vaccinated (not recorded which).

As for this clone: Since a far larger clone is one base different, this is likely a read error. This specimen includes other DNA sequences encoding the same CDR3. The chain employs TRDV2 and TRDJ1; TRDD3 might be the D (6 bases). CDR1 and CDR2 (germline): GEAIGNYY, EKD. The CDR3 is 15 residues long. In DNA, the CDR3 is TGTGCTTGTGACACGGGGATTCGGTACACCGATAAACTCATCTTT. Encoded protein: CACDTGIRYTDKLIF.

This clone has a handful of counts. TCRdb has a much larger clone's protein, which differs at residue 3 from the translation of this DNA, likely because of a read error; what is shown is the protein translated from the DNA. The rearrangement uses TRDV2 and TRDJ3, with 8 bases lining up with TRDD3. This CDR3 comprises 18 residues. CDR1 GEAIGNYY and CDR2 EKD come from the germline V gene. The CDR3 sequence: CARDTVLGGSWDTRQMFF. CDR3 in DNA: TGTGCCCGTGACACCGTACTGGGGGGCTCCTGGGACACCCGACAGATGTTTTTC.

This clone ranks as large. Additional DNA sequences in this sample encode the identical CDR3. This chain links TRDV2 with TRDJ2; 11 nucleotides match TRDD3. Per germline, CDR1 GEAIGNYY and CDR2 EKD. V trimming: 3 bases; J trimming: 0 bases; junction bases outside the gene matches: 2. CDR3 length equals 16 residues. The CDR3 reads CACDVLGDTLTAQLFF. The CDR3, as DNA: TGTGCCTGTGACGTACTGGGGGATACTTTGACAGCACAACTCTTCTTT.

To note about this clone: This is likely an artifact of a read error, given a far larger clone one base away. Other DNA sequences in the same sample also yield this CDR3. The V call is TRDV2, the J call TRDJ1; 8 nucleotides match TRDD3. The CDR3 is made up of 18 amino acids. The germline gives CDR1 GEAIGNYY, CDR2 EKD. With V trimmed by 3 bases and J by 0 bases, 14 bases remained unmatched. The CDR3 loop is CACDAMWKLGAYTDKLIF. In DNA form, the CDR3 reads TGTGCCTGTGACGCTATGTGGAAACTGGGGGCTTACACCGATAAACTCATCTTT.

This clone showed up many times. A much larger clone differs by one base, so this may be a read error. The V and J genes are TRDV2 and TRDJ2; 10 bases map to TRDD3. CDR1 and CDR2 (germline): GEAIGNYY, EKD. The CDR3 totals 16 residues. The CDR3 reads CACDTGGYALTAQHFF. The CDR3 nucleotides are TGTGCCTGTGACACCGGGGGATACGCTTTGACAGCACAACACTTCTTT.

Concerning this clone: This is likely an artifact of a read error, given a far larger clone one base away. This sample also contains other DNA sequences that code for the same CDR3. The chain joins TRDV2 to TRDJ3; TRDD3 matches 12 bases. The CDR3 consists of 20 residues. The germline gives CDR1 GEAIGNYY, CDR2 EKD. In nucleotides, the CDR3 is TGTGCCTGTGACACCGTGGTTACTGGGGGATACATCCGGGACACCCGGCAGATGTTTTTC. The encoded protein is CACDTVVTGGYIRDTRQMFF.

There are a few counts of this clone. The V call is TRDV2, the J call TRDJ3; no definite D call. This CDR3 comprises 14 residues. CDR1 and CDR2 (germline): GEAIGNYY, EKD. Between the trimmed V and J ends, which lost 0 bases and 2 bases, there was a span of 1 base. In nucleotides, the CDR3 is TGTGCCTGTGACACCGCCTGGGACACCCGACAGATGTTTTTC. Protein: CACDTAWDTRQMFF.

This clone turned up a few times. TCRdb's listed protein matches a much larger clone and diverges from this DNA's translation at residue 9, likely through a read error; the protein shown comes from the DNA. The V call is TRDV2, the J call TRDJ3; 8 bases match TRDD3. This CDR3 region has 17 residues. The germline V gene has CDR1 GEAIGNYY and CDR2 EKD. Trimming cost V 3 bases and J 2 bases; bases outside gene matches: 5. CDR3 amino acids: CACDVLGGPWDTRQMFF. CDR3 nucleotides: TGTGCCTGTGACGTACTGGGGGGCCCCTGGGACACCCGACAGATGTTTTTC.

This clone came up a few times. TCRdb's protein for this DNA is that of a much larger clone and differs from the translation at residue 3, likely a read error; the protein shown is the DNA translation. The J gene is TRDJ3, the V gene TRDV2; 7 bases agree with TRDD3. CDR3 length: 18 residues. Germline V gene sequence: CDR1 GEAIGNYY, CDR2 EKD. In nucleotides, the CDR3 is TGTGCCCGTGACACCGGGGGATTTAGCTCCTGGGACACCCGACAGATGTTTTTC. Its translation is CARDTGGFSSWDTRQMFF.

The table lists this clone with a few counts. A single base is all that separates this from a far larger clone, so a read error is likely. Different DNA sequences within this sample yield the same CDR3. The gene calls are TRDV2 and TRDJ2; 10 nucleotides line up with TRDD3. CDR1 and CDR2 (germline): GEAIGNYY, EKD. The CDR3 spans 15 residues. The CDR3 loop reads CACDTLLGDTAQLFF. The CDR3 nucleotides are TGTGCCTGCGACACCCTACTGGGGGATACAGCACAACTCTTCTTT.

In its sample, this clone was seen a few times. A far larger clone lies a single base away; this is likely a read error. Different DNA sequences within this sample yield the same CDR3. CDR3 DNA: TGTGCCTGTGACACTTGGGGACCTAGTTCCTGGGACACCCGACAGATGTTTTTC. Amino acids: CACDTWGPSSWDTRQMFF. The chain joins TRDV2 to TRDJ3; a possible D gene is TRDD3 (5 bases). V lost 1 base and J lost 1, with 13 bases in between. The CDR3 runs to 18 residues. Germline CDR1 is GEAIGNYY and CDR2 is EKD.

Points on this clone: The protein in TCRdb stems from a much larger clone and differs at residue 9 from this DNA's translation, likely a read error; here the protein is translated from the DNA. This chain uses TRDV2 with TRDJ1; TRDD3 matches at 10 bases. Germline CDR1 is GEAIGNYY and CDR2 is EKD. This CDR3 has 15 amino acids. V lost 3 bases and J lost 3; bases outside the gene matches: 6. The DNA of the CDR3 is TGTGCCTGTGACCTACTGGGGGATGAGCCCGATAAACTCATCTTT. It translates to CACDLLGDEPDKLIF.

For this clone: For this DNA, TCRdb reports the protein of a much larger clone, which diverges at residue 14, most likely from a read error; the protein presented here is translated directly from the DNA. This chain connects TRDV2 to TRDJ3; 13 bases align to TRDD3. CDR3 length: 20 amino acids. Germline V gives CDR1 GEAIGNYY, CDR2 EKD. CDR3 DNA: TGTGCCTGTGATCCCGTACTGGGGGATACGCTTTCCTGGTACACCCGCCAGATGTTTTTC. Amino acid sequence: CACDPVLGDTLSWYTRQMFF.

A word on this clone: TCRdb lists the protein of a much larger clone for this DNA, which differs at residue 4, so this is likely a read error; the protein given here is translated from the DNA itself. The chain employs TRDV2 and TRDJ3; 11 nucleotides match TRDD3. The germline V gene has CDR1 GEAIGNYY and CDR2 EKD. The CDR3 runs 19 residues. CDR3 bases: TGTGCCTGTGGCACCGTACTGGGGGATAGCTCCTGGGACACCCGACAGATGTTTTTC. Translated: CACGTVLGDSSWDTRQMFF.

This clone turned up a few times. With a far larger clone one base away, a read error is the likely cause. This sample also contains other DNA sequences that code for the same CDR3. The chain recombines TRDV1 with TRDJ1; TRDD3 matches at 12 bases. The CDR3 runs 22 residues. Germline V lookup: CDR1 TSWWSYY, CDR2 QGS. The CDR3 region is CALGEPRPSYVHWGILPDKLIF. The CDR3 DNA is TGTGCCCTTGGGGAACCCCGGCCTTCCTACGTCCACTGGGGGATACTTCCCGATAAACTCATCTTT.